This T cell receptor (beta chain) appears in the sequencing data of a study of shared clonotypes between healthy human individuals. Study-wide background: Donors had three CD4 naive, three CD4 memory, two CD8 naive and one CD8 memory plate apiece.

Sorted-subset replicate PCR reactions were performed with approximately 0.2 ug DNA, corresponding to tens of thousands of T cell genomes. Sequenced by immunoSEQ multiplex PCR; TCRdb stores in-frame clones only, minus some. This table holds around 2.1 million clones, approximately 94% found once. Splitting of CD4+ cells produced CD45RA+ naive and CD45RA-negative memory subsets. As regards this clone: The antigen is unknown.

Study-wide results and limits: Generally, naive subsets (rather than memory subsets) showed larger estimated richness.

This CDR3 contains 13 residues. V dropped 5 bases and J dropped 5; count of bases not matched to a gene: 8. Germline lookup yields CDR1 GTSNPN and CDR2 SVGIG (reference sequence). The rearrangement joins TRBV30 to TRBJ1-1; 7 bases match TRBD1. Material for sequencing was naive CD4+ T cells sorted from blood. Subset given: CD45RA+ positively selected. The receptor was isolated from a man between 18 and 35 years old in good health. For the CDR3, the DNA is TGTGCCTGGCACAGGGGTTCCAGGACTGAAGCTTTCTTT. Protein sequence: CAWHRGSRTEAFF. The variable domain in full, with the rest retrieved from reference TRBV30 and TRBJ1-1, is SQTIHQWPATLVQPVGSPLSLECTVEGTSNPNLYWYRQAAGRGLQLLFYSVGIGQISSEVPQNLSASRPQDRQFILSSKKLLLSDSGFYLCAWHRGSRTEAFFGQGTRLTVV.